Each of the 14 T cell receptor beta chains below was sequenced from the same sample in a study of blood T cell repertoires in COVID-19. Sequenced by immunoSEQ multiplex PCR; TCRdb stores in-frame clones only, minus some. The sample includes about 350,000 clones, roughly nine tenths of them seen just once. What was sequenced was peripheral blood. The receptors here all came from a woman aged 55-70 years with COVID-19, enrolled during active disease.

Of note for this clone: A junction boundary mismatches the germline segment, possibly from a read error. The chain is built from TRBV4-2 and TRBJ1-3; 7 bases match TRBD1. The CDR3 is made up of 17 amino acids. In germline, CDR1 is LGHNA, CDR2 YNFKEQ. As DNA, the CDR3 is TGTGCCAGCAGCCAACAGTCACAGGGGCTTGGGGGAAGCACCATATATTTT. Its translation is CASSQQSQGLGGSTIYF.

This chain joins TRBV28 and TRBJ1-2; D not certain. The V end was cut by 3 bases, the J end by 4 bases, with 6 bases between. The CDR3 has 12 amino acids. Germline CDR1 MDHEN, CDR2 SYDVKM. In DNA, the CDR3 is TGTGCCAGCAGTTTTGGCAGCTATGGCTACACCTTC. Its translation is CASSFGSYGYTF.

The chain uses TRBV11-1 and TRBJ1-1, with D hard to call. CDR1 SGHAT and CDR2 FQDESV come from the germline V gene (reference sequence). Trimming removed 8 bases from V and 1 base from J, with 11 bases in between. This CDR3 spans 13 amino acids. The CDR3 protein is CASADQENTEAFF. The CDR3 DNA sequence: TGTGCCAGCGCCGACCAGGAGAACACTGAAGCTTTCTTT. Drawing the rest from reference TRBV11-1 and TRBJ1-1, the complete variable domain is EAEVAQSPRYKITEKSQAVAFWCDPISGHATLYWYRQILGQGPELLVQFQDESVVDDSQLPKDRFSAERLKGVDSTLKIQPAELGDSAMYLCASADQENTEAFFGQGTRLTVV.

This sequence joins TRBV5-8 and TRBJ2-2; D is possibly TRBD1 (6 bases). Per the germline V gene, CDR1 is SGHTS and CDR2 is YDEGEE. There are 13 residues in the CDR3. The V end was cut by 3 bases, the J end by 7 bases, with 10 bases between. The CDR3 DNA reads TGTGCCAGCAGCTGCAGGGGTTGCGGGGAGCTGTTTTTT. It encodes CASSCRGCGELFF.

This clone has just a few counts. The CDR3 here is CASSSGTLSYEQYF. For the CDR3, the DNA is TGCGCCAGCAGCAGTGGCACCCTCAGCTACGAGCAGTACTTC. The chain employs TRBV5-1 and TRBJ2-7; D gene unclear. CDR3 length: 14 amino acids. Germline values: CDR1 SGHRS, CDR2 YFSETQ. Trimming pared 4 bases from V and 3 bases from J, leaving 14 bases between.

The V and J genes are TRBV6-5 and TRBJ1-1; TRBD1 aligns across 7 bases. The J segment lost 0 bases and the V segment lost 6 bases, leaving 4 bases of the junction unmatched. Per the germline V gene, CDR1 is MNHEY and CDR2 is SVGAGI. The length of the CDR3 is 14 residues. CDR3 sequence (DNA): TGTGCCAGCAGCCGGGACAGATTGAACACTGAAGCTTTCTTT. The encoded protein is CASSRDRLNTEAFF.

This chain links TRBV5-8 with TRBJ2-5; 9 positions match TRBD1. The germline V gene has CDR1 SGHTS and CDR2 YDEGEE. The CDR3 is made up of 15 amino acids. V was pared by 5 bases and J by 4 bases, with 9 bases of the junction left unmatched. CDR3 bases: TGTGCCAGCAGTCGGGACAGGGTGGTGGGAGAGACCCAGTACTTC. This codes for CASSRDRVVGETQYF. The entire variable domain, with the rest obtained from reference TRBV5-8 and TRBJ2-5, is as follows: EAGVTQSPTHLIKTRGQQATLRCSPISGHTSVYWYQQALGLGLQFLLWYDEGEERNRGNFPPRFSGRQFPNYSSELNVNALELEDSALYLCASSRDRVVGETQYFGPGTRLLVL.

The chain employs TRBV11-1 and TRBJ1-2; D is possibly TRBD1 (6 bases). Germline V CDR1 and CDR2: SGHAT, FQDESV (reference sequence). Trimming removed 1 base from V and 4 bases from J, with 7 bases in between. There are 13 residues in the CDR3. The chain's CDR3 is CASSLVQGYGYTF. Here the CDR3 DNA reads TGTGCCAGCAGCTTAGTACAGGGCTATGGCTACACCTTC.

This chain links TRBV6-1 with TRBJ1-4, with D perhaps matching TRBD1 (6 bases). From germline, CDR1 is MNHNS and CDR2 SASEGT. V was clipped by 1 base and J by 7 bases, with 13 bases between them. CDR3 length: 15 amino acids. CDR3 sequence (DNA): TGTGCCAGCAGTGAAGGGACAGCGGGGGGTGAAAAACTGTTTTTT. Translated, it gives CASSEGTAGGEKLFF.

The CDR3 reads CASGDRGTEAFF. The CDR3 bases are TGTGCCAGCGGAGACAGGGGGACTGAAGCTTTCTTT. This chain connects TRBV12-3 or TRBV12-4 to TRBJ1-1; 9 nucleotides agree with TRBD1. The V gene end was trimmed by 8 bases and the J gene end by 5 bases; junction bases not matched to a gene: 3. The CDR3 is made up of 12 amino acids.

The rearrangement uses TRBV29-1 and TRBJ2-7; tentatively, D is TRBD1 (5 bases). Germline V gene lookup returns CDR1 SQVTM and CDR2 ANQGSEA. The CDR3 runs 14 residues. Trimming took 6 bases from V and 5 from J, leaving 20 bases between them. The CDR3 DNA is TGCAGCGTCCGACCCTTGCAGGGTTTCCACGAGCAGTACTTC. Its protein product is CSVRPLQGFHEQYF.

The gene calls are TRBV14 and TRBJ1-1; D is undetermined. Trimming took off 4 bases at V and 3 bases at J, with 6 bases between the two ends. CDR1 and CDR2 from the germline V gene are SGHDN and FVKESK. The CDR3 contains 12 residues. The CDR3: CASSRLYTEAFF. The CDR3, as DNA: TGTGCCAGCAGCCGACTATACACTGAAGCTTTCTTT.

The chain is built from TRBV2 and TRBJ2-1; TRBD1 is a possible D gene (6 bases). The germline V and J ends were trimmed by 4 bases and 7 bases, with 11 bases remaining between them. The CDR3 totals 13 residues. CDR1 and CDR2 from the germline V gene are SNHLY and FYNNEI. The CDR3: CASSGGTGNEQFF. Here the CDR3 DNA reads TGTGCCAGCAGTGGAGGAACAGGGAATGAGCAGTTCTTC.

The chain recombines TRBV7-8 with TRBJ2-3; 10 bases match TRBD2. The CDR3 length is 14 residues. The V and J ends lost 1 base and 8 bases, in that order; junction bases with no gene match: 3. CDR1 is SGHVS, CDR2 FQNEAQ, per germline. The CDR3 DNA follows: TGTGCCAGCAGCTTAGTCGCTAGCGGGGGTACGCAGTATTTT. It encodes CASSLVASGGTQYF. Full variable domain (outside the CDR3, taken from reference TRBV7-8 and TRBJ2-3): GAGVSQSPRYKVAKRGQDVALRCDPISGHVSLFWYQQALGQGPEFLTYFQNEAQLDKSGLPSDRFFAERPEGSVSTLKIQRTQQEDSAVYLCASSLVASGGTQYFGPGTRLTVL.